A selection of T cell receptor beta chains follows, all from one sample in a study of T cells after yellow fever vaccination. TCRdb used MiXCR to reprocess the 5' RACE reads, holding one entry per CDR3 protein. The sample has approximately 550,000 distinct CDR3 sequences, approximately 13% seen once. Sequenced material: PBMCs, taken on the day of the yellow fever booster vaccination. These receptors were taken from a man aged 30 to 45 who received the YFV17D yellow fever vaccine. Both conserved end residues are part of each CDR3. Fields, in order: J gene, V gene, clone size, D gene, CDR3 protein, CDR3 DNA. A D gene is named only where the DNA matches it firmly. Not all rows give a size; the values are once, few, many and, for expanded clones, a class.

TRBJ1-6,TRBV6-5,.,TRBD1,CASSWDRLNSPLHF,TGTGCCAGCAGCTGGGACAGGCTGAATTCACCCCTCCACTTT
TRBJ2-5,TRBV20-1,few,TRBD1,CSAPDRGPQETQYF,TGCAGTGCCCCGGACAGGGGGCCACAGGAGACCCAGTACTTC
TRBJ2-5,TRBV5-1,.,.,CASSLDWDQETQYF,TGCGCCAGCAGCTTGGACTGGGACCAAGAGACCCAGTACTTC
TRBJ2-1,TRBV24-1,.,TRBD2,CATSAGTRSSYNEQFF,TGTGCCACCAGTGCCGGGACTAGAAGCTCCTACAATGAGCAGTTCTTC
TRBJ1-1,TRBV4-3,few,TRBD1,CASRFQGYRDSEAFF,TGCGCCAGCAGGTTCCAAGGGTACCGGGACAGTGAAGCTTTCTTT
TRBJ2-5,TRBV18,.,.,CASSPPGPAETQYF,TGTGCCAGCTCACCACCGGGACCCGCAGAGACCCAGTACTTC
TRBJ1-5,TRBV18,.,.,CASSPVPVNQPQHF,TGTGCCAGCTCACCAGTCCCAGTTAATCAGCCCCAGCATTTT
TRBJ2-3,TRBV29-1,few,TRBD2,CSVEAGRGTDTQYF,TGCAGCGTTGAGGCAGGGAGGGGCACAGATACGCAGTATTTT
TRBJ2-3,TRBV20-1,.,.,CSALSQWFADTQYF,TGCAGTGCCTTGTCGCAGTGGTTCGCAGATACGCAGTATTTT
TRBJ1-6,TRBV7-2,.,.,CASSPSLEGSNSPLHF,TGTGCCAGCAGCCCATCATTAGAGGGTTCTAATTCACCCCTCCACTTT
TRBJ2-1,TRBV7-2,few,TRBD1,CASSPGTGPINEQFF,TGTGCCAGCAGCCCCGGGACAGGGCCCATCAATGAGCAGTTCTTC
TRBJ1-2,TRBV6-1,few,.,CASSEYRAGYTF,TGTGCCAGCAGTGAATACAGGGCAGGCTACACCTTC
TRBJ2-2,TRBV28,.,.,CASLSGNTGELFF,TGTGCCAGCTTGTCGGGGAACACCGGGGAGCTGTTTTTT
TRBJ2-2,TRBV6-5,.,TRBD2,CASSYQRGHTGELFF,TGTGCCAGCAGTTACCAGCGGGGCCACACCGGGGAGCTGTTTTTT
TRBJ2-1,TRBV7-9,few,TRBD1,CASSLRQGRGNEQFF,TGTGCCAGCAGCCTAAGACAGGGACGTGGGAATGAGCAGTTCTTC
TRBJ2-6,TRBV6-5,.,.,CASSFATDSGANVLTF,TGTGCCAGCAGTTTCGCGACCGACTCTGGGGCCAACGTCCTGACTTTC
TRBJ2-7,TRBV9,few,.,CASSREGDSRYEQYF,TGTGCCAGCAGCCGCGAGGGGGACTCACGTTACGAGCAGTACTTC
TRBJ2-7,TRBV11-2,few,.,CASSFITLGEQYF,TGTGCCAGCAGCTTTATCACCCTCGGCGAGCAGTACTTC
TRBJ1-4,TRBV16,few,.,CASSQNRRKNEKLFF,TGTGCCAGCAGCCAGAATCGGCGGAAAAATGAAAAACTGTTTTTT
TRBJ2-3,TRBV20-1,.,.,CSASGSGPTDTQYF,TGCAGTGCTAGCGGTAGCGGCCCCACAGATACGCAGTATTTT
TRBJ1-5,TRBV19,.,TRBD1,CASSDRGQGNQPQHF,TGTGCCAGTAGTGACAGGGGGCAAGGCAATCAGCCCCAGCATTTT
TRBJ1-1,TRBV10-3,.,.,CAISLRVGDTEAFF,TGTGCCATCAGTCTGAGAGTAGGGGACACTGAAGCTTTCTTT
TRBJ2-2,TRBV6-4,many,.,CASSETGRVGELFF,TGTGCCAGCAGTGAAACAGGGAGAGTCGGGGAGCTGTTTTTT
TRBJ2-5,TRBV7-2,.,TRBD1,CASSSGQGASEETQYF,TGTGCCAGCAGCAGCGGACAGGGGGCGTCGGAAGAGACCCAGTACTTC
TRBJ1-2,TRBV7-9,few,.,CASSPTSGSYTF,TGTGCCAGCAGCCCTACGTCAGGGAGCTACACCTTC
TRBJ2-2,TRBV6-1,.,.,CASRKTGTHFTGELFF,TGTGCCAGCAGGAAGACCGGGACACACTTCACCGGGGAGCTGTTTTTT
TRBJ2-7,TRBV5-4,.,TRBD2,CASSLGLANSYEQYF,TGTGCCAGCAGCTTGGGACTAGCGAACTCCTACGAGCAGTACTTC
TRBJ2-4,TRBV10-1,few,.,CAVEGGQPKNIQYF,TGCGCCGTGGAGGGTGGACAGCCGAAAAACATTCAGTACTTC
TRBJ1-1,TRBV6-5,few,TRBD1,CASSRQGFEAFF,TGTGCCAGCAGCAGACAGGGGTTTGAAGCTTTCTTT
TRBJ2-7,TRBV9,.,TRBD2,CASSASSGSYEQYF,TGTGCCAGCAGCGCCTCTAGCGGCTCCTACGAGCAGTACTTC
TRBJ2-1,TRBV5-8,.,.,CASSLGELDDEQFF,TGTGCCAGCAGCTTGGGTGAGTTAGATGATGAGCAGTTCTTC
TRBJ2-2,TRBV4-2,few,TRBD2,CASSPGLAGGPADTGELFF,TGTGCCAGCAGCCCCGGTCTAGCGGGAGGGCCAGCGGACACCGGGGAGCTGTTTTTT
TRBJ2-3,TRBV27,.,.,CASSPGVAYRTDTQYF,TGTGCCAGCAGTCCCGGGGTCGCGTATCGCACAGATACGCAGTATTTT
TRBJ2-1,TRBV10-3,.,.,CAISEGIEQFF,TGTGCCATCAGTGAGGGTATTGAGCAGTTCTTC
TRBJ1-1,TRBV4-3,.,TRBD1,CASSQDGPPGGTEAFF,TGCGCCAGCAGCCAAGATGGGCCGCCAGGGGGGACTGAAGCTTTCTTT
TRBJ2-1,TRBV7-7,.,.,CASSSSLNSPHNEQFF,TGTGCCAGCAGCTCCTCCCTAAACAGTCCCCACAATGAGCAGTTCTTC
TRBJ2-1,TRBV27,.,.,CALPVCEQFF,TGTGCCTTACCAGTTTGTGAGCAGTTCTTC